The rows below give T cell receptor beta chains drawn from one sample of a study of technical replicates of blood from a handful of donors. The table came from immunoSEQ multiplex PCR; TCRdb's copy has only in-frame clones and leaves some out. The data hold tens of thousands of clones, with about 86% observed a single time. Sequenced sample: PBMCs. These receptors were taken from a human donor in good health. Some clones in this sample may be carry-over from other donors' samples. Both conserved end residues are part of each CDR3. A D gene is named only where the DNA matches it firmly. Clone size is stated in some rows and not others, as once, few, many or a class when expanded.

D gene,clone size,V gene,J gene,CDR3 DNA,CDR3 protein
TRBD1,.,TRBV5-6,TRBJ2-7,TGTGCCAGCAGGACAGGGTTCTTCGACGAGCAGTACTTC,CASRTGFFDEQYF
.,.,TRBV7-6,TRBJ1-1,TGTGCCAGCAGCTCCCTAATCACAGTGAACACTGAAGCTTTCTTT,CASSSLITVNTEAFF
.,.,TRBV4-2,TRBJ2-2,TGTGCCAGCAGCCGACGGGAGTTGAACACCGGGGAGCTGTTTTTT,CASSRRELNTGELFF
.,once,TRBV16,TRBJ1-2,TGTGCCAGCAGCCAATTGAAGGTGAGGGACTATGGCTACACCTTC,CASSQLKVRDYGYTF
.,.,TRBV5-6,TRBJ1-5,TGTGCCAGCAGCCCAGAAGGCAATCAGCCCCAGCATTTT,CASSPEGNQPQHF
.,.,TRBV14,TRBJ1-5,TGTGCCAGCAGCCAATTCGCCGGGCAGCCCCAGCATTTT,CASSQFAGQPQHF
.,.,TRBV2,TRBJ2-5,TGTGCCAGCAGCCCAGCGCGGTCGGGTGAGGAGACCCAGTACTTC,CASSPARSGEETQYF
TRBD1,.,TRBV4-3,TRBJ2-7,TGCGCCAGCAGCCAACCGGGACAGGGTCGGGACGAGCAGTACTTC,CASSQPGQGRDEQYF
TRBD2,.,TRBV9,TRBJ2-5,TGTGCCAGCAGCGAAAGTCCAACGGGGGGGCAAGAGACCCAGTACTTC,CASSESPTGGQETQYF
.,.,TRBV19,TRBJ2-5,TGTGCCAGTAGTAGCGGTGGGGGCGCGGAGACCCAGTACTTC,CASSSGGGAETQYF
.,.,TRBV7-3,TRBJ2-1,TGTGCCAGCAGCTTAGGACAAAACTACAATGAGCAGTTCTTC,CASSLGQNYNEQFF
.,.,TRBV7-9,TRBJ2-5,TGTGCCAGCAGCTTAGTGACCAGGGGACAAGAGACCCAGTACTTC,CASSLVTRGQETQYF
.,.,TRBV4-1,TRBJ1-2,TGCGCCAGCAGCACTCACGTACCTTCCCAAAGGTGGCAGGGGAGCGGCTACACCTTC,CASSTHVPSQRWQGSGYTF
.,.,TRBV5-1,TRBJ2-7,TGCGCCAGCAGCTTGGCACAGGACGGCGCCTACGAGCAGTACTTC,CASSLAQDGAYEQYF
TRBD1,few,TRBV19,TRBJ2-7,TGTGCCAGTAGTGACACAGGGGCCGACGAGCAGTACTTC,CASSDTGADEQYF
.,.,TRBV5-6,TRBJ1-2,TGTGCCAGCAGCTTGGCGGGGGTAAACTATGGCTACACCTTC,CASSLAGVNYGYTF
TRBD1,.,TRBV19,TRBJ2-6,TGTGCCAGTAGTAGGAAGGGGGCGGCTGGGGCCAACGTCCTGACTTTC,CASSRKGAAGANVLTF
TRBD1,.,TRBV5-6,TRBJ1-2,TGTGCCAGCAGCATAGACAGGGCTAACTATGGCTACACCTTC,CASSIDRANYGYTF
.,.,TRBV10-3,TRBJ1-6,TGTGCCACCCAGAATGGGGGCAGCTCCTATAATTCACCCCTCCACTTT,CATQNGGSSYNSPLHF
.,.,TRBV19,TRBJ1-1,TGTGCCAGTAGTACCTTTTTCGCTGAAGCTTTCTTT,CASSTFFAEAFF
.,few,TRBV12-5,TRBJ1-1,TGTGCTAGTGGTAATGGCCGGGAGAACACTGAAGCTTTCTTT,CASGNGRENTEAFF
.,.,TRBV6-5,TRBJ2-7,TGTGCCAGCAGTTACGGAGGCGGGGCCGAGCAGTACTTC,CASSYGGGAEQYF
.,.,TRBV15,TRBJ2-4,TGTGCCACCAGCAGAGAACAGGGTACCAAAAACATTCAGTACTTC,CATSREQGTKNIQYF
.,.,TRBV27,TRBJ2-7,TGTGCCAGCAGTCCGGGACTCGCCCCCTACGAGCAGTACTTC,CASSPGLAPYEQYF
.,.,TRBV6-5,TRBJ2-1,TGTGCCAGCAGTGGGCTACAGCGGAATGAGCAGTTCTTC,CASSGLQRNEQFF
.,.,TRBV5-6,TRBJ2-2,TGTGCCAGCGGTCCAGGGAACACCGGGGAGCTGTTTTTT,CASGPGNTGELFF
.,.,TRBV6-1,TRBJ1-5,TGTGCCAGCAACGGTCAGGGCTCGGGCAATCAGCCCCAGCATTTT,CASNGQGSGNQPQHF
TRBD1,.,TRBV10-1,TRBJ1-2,TGCGCCAGCAGTGCCTCGGGACAGGAGGAGAGAATTGTCTGGGGCTACACCTTC,CASSASGQEERIVWGYTF
TRBD1,.,TRBV15,TRBJ2-5,TGTGCCACCAGCAGAGTTACAGGGGACAGGCACAAAGAGACCCAGTACTTC,CATSRVTGDRHKETQYF
TRBD2,once,TRBV7-2,TRBJ2-3,TGTGCCAGCAGCCTAGGGACTAGCGGGAGGGGGGCAGATACGCAGTATTTT,CASSLGTSGRGADTQYF
.,.,TRBV11-2,TRBJ1-1,TGTGCCAGCAGCCTCCTGAGGGATTACACTGAAGCTTTCTTT,CASSLLRDYTEAFF
.,.,TRBV7-2,TRBJ2-5,TGTGCCAGCAGCTTCCTTGCGGCCGTCGCACAAGAGACCCAGTACTTC,CASSFLAAVAQETQYF
.,once,TRBV7-9,TRBJ1-2,TGTGCCAGCAGCTATGGACAGAACGATAACTATGGCTACACCTTC,CASSYGQNDNYGYTF
TRBD2,.,TRBV18,TRBJ2-7,TGTGCCAGCTCTCCAACTAGCGGGAGCTCCTACGAGCAGTACTTC,CASSPTSGSSYEQYF
TRBD2,.,TRBV7-9,TRBJ2-3,TGTGCCAGCAGCTCCCTAGCGGGGGGATGGCGCACAGATACGCAGTATTTT,CASSSLAGGWRTDTQYF
.,.,TRBV2,TRBJ1-1,TGTGCCAGCAGTTATAACAGGTGGGGAGGGATCCGGGAGAACACTGAAGCTTTCTTT,CASSYNRWGGIRENTEAFF
.,.,TRBV7-3,TRBJ1-1,TGTGCCAGCAGCTTAGCGGGGTTTGGGACTGAAGCTTTCTTT,CASSLAGFGTEAFF
.,.,TRBV10-3,TRBJ1-1,TGTGCCATCACCTTGGGTGGTCGGGGGACTGAAGCTTTCTTT,CAITLGGRGTEAFF
.,.,TRBV5-1,TRBJ1-3,TGCGCCAGCAGCACGGGCTCTGGAAACACCATATATTTT,CASSTGSGNTIYF
TRBD1,.,TRBV5-1,TRBJ1-1,TGCGCCAGCAGCTCCCCGGGACAGTATATGAACACTGAAGCTTTCTTT,CASSSPGQYMNTEAFF
.,.,TRBV19,TRBJ1-1,TGTGCCAGTAGTGGAGGGGTGAGGGTCGGTACTGAAGCTTTCTTT,CASSGGVRVGTEAFF